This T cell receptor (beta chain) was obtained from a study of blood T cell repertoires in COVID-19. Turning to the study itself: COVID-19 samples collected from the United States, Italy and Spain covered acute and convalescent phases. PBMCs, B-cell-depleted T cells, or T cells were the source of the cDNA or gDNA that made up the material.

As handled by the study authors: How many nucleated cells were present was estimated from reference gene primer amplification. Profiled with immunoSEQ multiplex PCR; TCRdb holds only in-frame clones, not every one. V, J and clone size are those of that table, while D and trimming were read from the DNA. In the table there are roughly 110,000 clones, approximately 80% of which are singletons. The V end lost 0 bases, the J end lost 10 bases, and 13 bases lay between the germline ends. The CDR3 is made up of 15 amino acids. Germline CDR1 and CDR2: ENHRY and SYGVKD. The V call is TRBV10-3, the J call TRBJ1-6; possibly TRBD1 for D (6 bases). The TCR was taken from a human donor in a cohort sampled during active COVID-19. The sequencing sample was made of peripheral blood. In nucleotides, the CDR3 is TGTGCCATCAGTGAGTCCCGACAGGTAGCCTCACCCCTCCACTTT. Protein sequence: CAISESRQVASPLHF.